This entry lists 13 T cell receptor beta chains sequenced from one sample in a study of OX40 agonist ivuxolimab in advanced cancers. Libraries were prepared by immunoSEQ multiplex PCR; TCRdb keeps only in-frame clonotypes and omits some of them. This sample has 48,000 or so clones; roughly 83% occur once, and the top ten carry roughly 1.1%. Sequencing used CD4+ or CD8+ T cells sorted from blood, obtained in a trial of the OX40 agonist ivuxolimab. All receptors derive from an adult with an advanced solid tumor such as melanoma, head and neck, liver or kidney cancer.

The rearrangement links TRBV6-1 to TRBJ1-5, with D possibly TRBD1 on 6 matching bases. The CDR3 sequence is 14 residues long. The V end was cut by 7 bases, the J end by 4 bases, with 14 bases between. CDR1 is MNHNS and CDR2 is SASEGT in the germline V gene. The CDR3 DNA sequence: TGTGCCAGCACCAGAAGGGGGAATAATCAGCCCCAGCATTTT. It is translated as CASTRRGNNQPQHF.

This chain connects TRBV6-5 to TRBJ2-7; D is perhaps TRBD2 (6 bases). This CDR3 region has 13 residues. Germline V gene sequence: CDR1 MNHEY, CDR2 SVGAGI. V shed 4 bases and J shed 7 bases, with 14 bases lying between them. The CDR3 here is CASSSHVAGEQYF. For the CDR3, the DNA is TGTGCCAGCAGTTCACACGTGGCGGGGGAGCAGTACTTC.

The V gene is TRBV10-1, the J gene TRBJ2-3; D gene ambiguous. The CDR3 sequence is 13 residues long. The V gene lost 2 bases and the J gene lost 6 bases, with 9 bases spanning the gap. CDR1 and CDR2 from the germline V gene are WNHNN and SYGVQD (reference sequence). CDR3 sequence: CASSEPRMDTQYF. Written as DNA, the CDR3 is TGCGCCAGCAGTGAGCCTAGGATGGATACGCAGTATTTT.

This sequence joins TRBV15 and TRBJ2-1; D is undetermined. Germline CDR1 and CDR2: LNHNV and YYDKDF (reference sequence). The CDR3 spans 14 residues. V was trimmed by 0 bases and J by 4 bases, leaving 7 bases between them. DNA of the CDR3: TGTGCCACCAGCAGAGATCCACAGTACAATGAGCAGTTCTTC. It encodes CATSRDPQYNEQFF.

The chain joins TRBV6-5 to TRBJ2-1, with D unclear. CDR3 size: 12 residues. Germline V lookup: CDR1 MNHEY, CDR2 SVGAGI. The V end lost 5 bases, the J end lost 7 bases, and 9 bases lay between the germline ends. CDR3 DNA: TGTGCCAGCAGTAGGGTTGGAAATGAGCAGTTCTTC. Protein sequence: CASSRVGNEQFF.

This clone was detected only a few times. This chain uses TRBV6-6 with TRBJ2-5; 7 nucleotides match TRBD2. Trimming removed 6 bases from V and 4 bases from J; junction bases left unmatched: 14. The CDR3 loop spans 16 amino acids. CDR1 and CDR2 (germline): MNHNY, SVGAGI (reference sequence). The CDR3, as DNA: TGTGCCAGCAGCCCCGGGACTACAATTGCAATAGAGACCCAGTACTTC. It codes for CASSPGTTIAIETQYF.

This sequence joins TRBV13 and TRBJ1-2, with 7 bases fitting TRBD1. The germline V gene encodes CDR1 PRHDT and CDR2 FYEKMQ (reference sequence). V shed 5 bases and J 8 bases; nucleotides not matched to a gene: 11. The CDR3 contains 14 residues. The CDR3 loop is CASSLGQPPVGYTF. The DNA for the CDR3 is TGTGCCAGCAGCCTGGGACAGCCCCCGGTAGGCTACACCTTC. Drawing the rest from reference TRBV13 and TRBJ1-2, the complete variable domain is AAGVIQSPRHLIKEKRETATLKCYPIPRHDTVYWYQQGPGQDPQFLISFYEKMQSDKGSIPDRFSAQQFSDYHSELNMSSLELGDSALYFCASSLGQPPVGYTFGSGTRLTVV.

This chain uses TRBV5-4 with TRBJ1-2; 8 bases match TRBD1. J was trimmed by 0 bases and V by 4 bases; bases with no gene match: 2. Per the germline V gene, CDR1 is SGHNT and CDR2 is YYREEE (reference sequence). CDR3 size: 14 residues. The DNA of the CDR3 is TGTGCCAGCAGCAGACAGGGGTCTAACTATGGCTACACCTTC. Protein product: CASSRQGSNYGYTF.

V gene TRBV4-1 combines with J gene TRBJ1-2, with D hard to call. From germline, CDR1 is MGHRA and CDR2 YSYEKL. Trimming stripped 1 base from V and 8 bases from J, with 14 bases between. The CDR3 runs to 14 residues. The CDR3 DNA sequence: TGCGCCAGCAGCCAAGGGCCCCATCGAGTGGGCTACACCTTC. Translated, it gives CASSQGPHRVGYTF.

The chain combines TRBV6-5 with TRBJ2-3, with a possible D match to TRBD2 (5 bases). V lost 4 bases and J 0 bases, leaving 14 bases between the germline ends. CDR1 and CDR2 from the germline V gene are MNHEY and SVGAGI. The CDR3 length is 16 residues. The CDR3 region has the DNA TGTGCCAGCAGTTCAACTCTAGCCCAAAGCACAGATACGCAGTATTTT. Amino acid sequence: CASSSTLAQSTDTQYF.

V usage is TRBV6-5 and J usage is TRBJ2-6; a weak D match, TRBD2 (6 bases). V was pared by 0 bases and J by 18 bases, with 15 bases between. The CDR3 spans 13 residues. The germline V gene has CDR1 MNHEY and CDR2 SVGAGI. The chain's CDR3 is CASSYSGRSSPTF. CDR3 nucleotides: TGTGCCAGCAGTTACTCGGGGAGGTCCTCCCCGACTTTC.

This clone has only one observation. The CDR3 bases are TGTGCCAGCAGCCCGCCCCTCCCGGTGAACACTGAAGCTTTCTTT. Amino acids: CASSPPLPVNTEAFF. V and J are TRBV7-9 and TRBJ1-1; no clear D gene. The CDR3 loop spans 15 amino acids. Trimming left V 5 bases short and J 0 bases short, with 13 bases between. The germline gives CDR1 SEHNR, CDR2 FQNEAQ (reference sequence).

The chain is built from TRBV4-3 and TRBJ2-7; 9 bases match TRBD2. Germline assignment: CDR1 LGHNA and CDR2 YSLEER. Losses at the gene ends were 1 base for V and 6 bases for J; bases not matched to a gene: 19. The CDR3 covers 19 residues. CDR3: CASSQVLEVRRGGRVEQYF. Here the CDR3 DNA reads TGCGCCAGCAGCCAAGTCCTAGAGGTACGGCGGGGGGGCCGGGTCGAGCAGTACTTC.